The 17 T cell receptor beta chains presented below share a single source sample, sequenced in a study of CD8+CD57+ T cells in acquired aplastic anemia. Genomic DNA provided the template from which TCR beta VDJ and CDR3 profiles were obtained. Using its own MiXCR run on the reads, TCRdb lists one record per CDR3 protein. The sample records fewer than 250,000 distinct CDR3 sequences, under 50% being singletons. It was patients with CD8+CD57+ cell expansion by flow cytometry who were chosen for sequencing. Sequencing was done on a sample of sorted CD4+, CD8+, or CD8+CD57+ T cells (not recorded which) from PBMCs. Receptors were obtained from a human donor with aplastic anemia.

This clonotype has a count of ten or more. V and J are TRBV7-6 and TRBJ2-3, with 8 bases lining up with TRBD2. V shed 0 bases and J 7 bases; nucleotides not matched to a gene: 9. Germline V lookup: CDR1 SGHVS, CDR2 FNYEAQ. The CDR3 sequence is 16 residues long. The CDR3 DNA is TGTGCCAGCAGCTTAGCACGACGGGGGGGAAGGAATACGCAGTATTTT. This gives the protein CASSLARRGGRNTQYF.

V is TRBV18 and J is TRBJ1-3, with a possible D match to TRBD1 (5 bases). V was cut by 3 bases and J by 0 bases, with 12 bases left in between. In germline, CDR1 is KGHSH, CDR2 LQKENI. CDR3 length: 16 amino acids. The CDR3 nucleotides are TGTGCCAGCTCACCGGAACAGAGGGGCTCTGGAAACACCATATATTTT. As protein: CASSPEQRGSGNTIYF.

This clonotype was recorded a few times. The rearrangement links TRBV25-1 to TRBJ1-6, with 7 bases identical to TRBD1. The CDR3 covers 14 residues. The trim removed 4 bases at V and 9 bases at J, leaving 6 bases unmatched. Germline loops: CDR1 MGHDK, CDR2 SYGVNS. The CDR3 here is CASSADRDSSPLHF. In DNA, the CDR3 is TGTGCCAGCAGTGCCGACAGGGATAGTTCACCCCTCCACTTT.

The chain is built from TRBV4-1 and TRBJ1-1; no definite D call. CDR1 is MGHRA and CDR2 is YSYEKL in the germline V gene. The CDR3 consists of 14 residues. The germline V and J ends were trimmed by 0 bases and 1 base, with 6 bases remaining between them. CDR3 DNA: TGCGCCAGCAGCCAAGATTCGGCGAACACTGAAGCTTTCTTT. This codes for CASSQDSANTEAFF.

This clonotype occurred many times. The V gene is TRBV12-3 or TRBV12-4, the J gene TRBJ1-2, with D unresolved. V lost 1 base and J lost 3, with 6 bases in between. There are 13 residues in the CDR3. CDR3 protein: CASSLDIYYGYTF. CDR3 coding DNA: TGTGCCAGCAGTTTAGACATTTACTATGGCTACACCTTC.

A few counts support this clonotype. This rearrangement joins TRBV6-4 to TRBJ2-7, with D unresolved. Looked up from germline, CDR1 is MRHNA and CDR2 is SNTAGT. The CDR3 covers 13 residues. V was trimmed by 3 bases and J by 0 bases, leaving 6 bases between them. The CDR3 loop reads CASSESDSYEQYF. CDR3 bases: TGTGCCAGCAGTGAAAGTGACTCCTACGAGCAGTACTTC.

The genes are TRBV10-3 and TRBJ1-1; D gene ambiguous. V dropped 2 bases and J dropped 1 base, with 8 bases sitting between them. The CDR3 contains 14 residues. Germline-derived CDR1 and CDR2 are ENHRY and SYGVKD. CDR3 sequence: CAISEGSGNTEAFF. CDR3 DNA sequence: TGTGCCATCAGTGAGGGCTCTGGGAACACTGAAGCTTTCTTT.

This clonotype was observed at least ten times. This chain links TRBV10-1 with TRBJ2-7, with D possibly being TRBD1 (6 bases). The CDR3 is made up of 14 amino acids. Trimming removed 5 bases from V and 3 bases from J, with 14 bases in between. Germline V gene lookup returns CDR1 WNHNN and CDR2 SYGVQD (reference sequence). The CDR3, as DNA: TGCGCCAGCAGTAGGGGGACGGTTGACTACGAGCAGTACTTC. Translated, it gives CASSRGTVDYEQYF.

The gene calls are TRBV15 and TRBJ2-5; 11 nucleotides match TRBD1. This CDR3 is 17 amino acids long. Germline CDR1 LNHNV, CDR2 YYDKDF (reference sequence). V dropped 1 base and J dropped 5; count of bases not matched to a gene: 9. The CDR3 nucleotides are TGTGCCACCAGCAGAGGCGATGGGACAGGGGGTGGGGAGACCCAGTACTTC. Its translation: CATSRGDGTGGGETQYF.

This clonotype showed up many times. The chain recombines TRBV5-8 with TRBJ1-1, with 10 nucleotides matching TRBD1. CDR1 is SGHTS and CDR2 is YDEGEE in the germline V gene. CDR3 size: 16 residues. The ends lost 0 bases at V and 0 bases at J; junction bases unmatched: 2. The CDR3 nucleotides are TGTGCCAGCAGCTTGGGGGACAGGGGTATGAACACTGAAGCTTTCTTT. This sequence encodes CASSLGDRGMNTEAFF.

Details on this clonotype: A much larger clone is a single base away; this may be a read error. The V call is TRBV6-5, the J call TRBJ1-2, with D possibly being TRBD1 (6 bases). V gave up 8 bases and J gave up 0 bases, with 19 bases separating them. The CDR3 covers 16 residues. Germline assignment: CDR1 MNHEY and CDR2 SVGAGI. DNA for the CDR3: TGTGCCAGCCGTGAATGGTGGACAGTACCTAACTATGGCTACACCTTC. As protein: CASREWWTVPNYGYTF.

This CDR3 reads CAITGDRNGYTF. The CDR3 DNA reads TGTGCCATCACGGGGGATAGGAATGGCTACACCTTC. The V gene is TRBV10-3, the J gene TRBJ1-2; TRBD1 might be the D (5 bases). Germline V gene data show CDR1 as ENHRY and CDR2 as SYGVKD. V lost 7 bases and J 6 bases, leaving 12 bases between the germline ends. This CDR3 spans 12 amino acids.

This clonotype was observed many times. The rearrangement uses TRBV2 and TRBJ1-2; D might be TRBD1 (5 bases). Germline V gene sequence: CDR1 SNHLY, CDR2 FYNNEI. V shed 4 bases and J shed 3 bases, with 15 bases lying between them. The CDR3 sequence is 15 residues long. The CDR3 loop reads CASSVGAAGYYGYTF. The CDR3 DNA is TGTGCCAGCAGTGTAGGGGCGGCAGGGTACTATGGCTACACCTTC.

This clonotype has a count of ten or more. V gene TRBV7-2 combines with J gene TRBJ1-4, with 7 bases that match TRBD1. The CDR3 sequence is 16 residues long. Germline-derived CDR1 and CDR2 are SGHTA and FQGNSA. After removal of 1 base from V and 8 bases from J, the junction contained 10 bases not matched to a gene. Here the CDR3 reads CASSLDPEGAIEKLFF. CDR3 coding DNA: TGTGCCAGCAGCTTAGACCCGGAGGGGGCGATAGAAAAACTGTTTTTT.

The chain recombines TRBV9 with TRBJ1-2; D is undetermined. Germline CDR1 is SGDLS and CDR2 is YYNGEE. Trimming removed 0 bases at V and 1 base at J, with 19 bases between. The CDR3 is made up of 18 amino acids. CDR3: CASSVERVWAALNYGYTF. DNA for the CDR3: TGTGCCAGCAGCGTAGAGAGGGTCTGGGCAGCCCTTAACTATGGCTACACCTTC.

V gene TRBV20-1 combines with J gene TRBJ2-3; perhaps D is TRBD1 or TRBD2 (5 bases each). Germline-derived CDR1 and CDR2 are DFQATT and SNEGSKA (reference sequence). The length of the CDR3 is 13 residues. This CDR3 is CRARGASTDTQYF. CDR3 in DNA: TGCCGGGCTAGAGGGGCTAGCACAGATACGCAGTATTTT.

The rearrangement links TRBV19 to TRBJ2-7; 10 bases fit TRBD2. Germline CDR1 LNHDA, CDR2 SQIVND (reference sequence). Unmatched junction bases numbered 1, after V lost 3 bases and J lost 2 bases. The CDR3 runs 14 residues. CDR3 sequence: CASSISGGAYEQYF. CDR3 nucleotide sequence: TGTGCCAGTAGTATCAGCGGGGGGGCCTACGAGCAGTACTTC.